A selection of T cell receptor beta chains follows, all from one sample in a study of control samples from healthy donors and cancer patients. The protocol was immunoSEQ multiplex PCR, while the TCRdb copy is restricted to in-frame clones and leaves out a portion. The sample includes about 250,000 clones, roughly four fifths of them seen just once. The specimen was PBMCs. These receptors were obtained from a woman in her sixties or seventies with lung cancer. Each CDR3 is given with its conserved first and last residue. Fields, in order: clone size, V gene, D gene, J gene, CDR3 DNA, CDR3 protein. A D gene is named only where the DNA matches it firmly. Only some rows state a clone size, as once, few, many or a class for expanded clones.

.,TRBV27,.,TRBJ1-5,TGTGCCAGCAGCCGAGATACCCACAGGAGCCAGCCCCAGCATTTT,CASSRDTHRSQPQHF
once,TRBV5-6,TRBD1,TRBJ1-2,TGTGCCAGCAGCTGGGGACAGGCGGATGGCTACACCTTC,CASSWGQADGYTF
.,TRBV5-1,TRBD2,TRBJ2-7,TGCGCCAGCGCCAGGACTAGCGGGAGGTACGAGCAGTACTTC,CASARTSGRYEQYF
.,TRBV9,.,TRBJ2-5,TGTGCCAGCAGCGAGAGCTCTTGGGAGACCCAGTACTTC,CASSESSWETQYF
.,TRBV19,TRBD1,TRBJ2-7,TGTGCCAGTAGTGACAGAGGGGGGACAGGGACCTCCTACGAGCAGTACTTC,CASSDRGGTGTSYEQYF
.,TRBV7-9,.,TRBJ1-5,TGTGCCAGCAGCTTAGGGGTGGGGATTCCTCAGCCCCAGCATTTT,CASSLGVGIPQPQHF
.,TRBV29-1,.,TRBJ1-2,TGCAGCGTTGAACAGGGCTACTATGGCTACACCTTC,CSVEQGYYGYTF
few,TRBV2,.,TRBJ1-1,TGTGCCAGCAGTGACGGGTTTGAAGCTTTCTTT,CASSDGFEAFF
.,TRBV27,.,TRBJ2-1,TGTGCCAGCAGTTTATCAAAGGAGGGCAGGGGGAGATTGGGCAATGAGCAGTTCTTC,CASSLSKEGRGRLGNEQFF
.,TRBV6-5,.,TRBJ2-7,TGTGCCAGCAGTCGACAGGCCCGCTACGAGCAGTACTTC,CASSRQARYEQYF
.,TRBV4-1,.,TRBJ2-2,TGCGCCAGCAGCCAAGATGGTGGGACAAGGCTCACCGGGGAGCTGTTTTTT,CASSQDGGTRLTGELFF